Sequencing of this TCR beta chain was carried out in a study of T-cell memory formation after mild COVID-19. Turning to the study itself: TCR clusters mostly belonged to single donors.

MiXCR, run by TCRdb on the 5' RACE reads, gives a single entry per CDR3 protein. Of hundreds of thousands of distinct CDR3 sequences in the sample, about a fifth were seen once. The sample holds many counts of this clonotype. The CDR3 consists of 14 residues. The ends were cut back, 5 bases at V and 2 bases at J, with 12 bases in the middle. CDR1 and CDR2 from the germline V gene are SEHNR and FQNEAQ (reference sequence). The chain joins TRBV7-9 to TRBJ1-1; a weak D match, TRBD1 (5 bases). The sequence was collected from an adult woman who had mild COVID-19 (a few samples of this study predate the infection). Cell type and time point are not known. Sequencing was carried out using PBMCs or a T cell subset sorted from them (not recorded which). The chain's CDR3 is CASSPGLGNTEAFF. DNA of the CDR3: TGTGCCAGCAGCCCAGGGTTAGGAAACACTGAAGCTTTCTTT.